One and the same sample provided the 31 T cell receptor beta chains below, sequenced in a study of T cell responses to AZD1222 COVID-19 vaccine. Clones were read by immunoSEQ multiplex PCR, and TCRdb kept only the in-frame ones, dropping some. The table shows about 170,000 clones, with roughly 92% occurring only once. The material sequenced was peripheral blood, taken on day 0 of AZD1222 vaccination. The receptor source for this set is an adult in good health.

This clone was detected once. The rearrangement uses TRBV4-1 and TRBJ2-2, with D maybe TRBD2 (6 bases). Germline-derived CDR1 and CDR2 are MGHRA and YSYEKL. The ends were cut back, 1 base at V and 5 bases at J, with 11 bases in the middle. The CDR3 sequence is 15 residues long. Here the CDR3 DNA reads TGCGCCAGCAGCCAAGTGGGGGGTGGGACCGGGGAGCTGTTTTTT. It translates to CASSQVGGGTGELFF.

The V and J genes are TRBV30 and TRBJ1-2; tentatively, D is TRBD1 (6 bases). Looked up from germline, CDR1 is GTSNPN and CDR2 is SVGIG (reference sequence). The V gene lost 0 bases and the J gene lost 6 bases, with 17 bases spanning the gap. CDR3 length: 15 amino acids. The chain's CDR3 is CAWSVLQGSPNGYTF. CDR3 DNA sequence: TGTGCCTGGAGTGTACTACAGGGATCCCCCAATGGCTACACCTTC.

In this sample, this clone turned up once. The J gene is TRBJ1-1, the V gene TRBV19, with a possible D match to TRBD1 (5 bases). Germline CDR1 is LNHDA and CDR2 is SQIVND (reference sequence). V gave up 7 bases and J gave up 1 base, with 13 bases separating them. This CDR3 has 14 residues. CDR3 amino acids: CASTMGGTNTEAFF. In DNA, the CDR3 is TGTGCCAGTACTATGGGGGGGACGAACACTGAAGCTTTCTTT.

A word on this clone: A read error may account for a junction end that differs from germline. The rearrangement links TRBV15 to TRBJ2-2, with D possibly matching TRBD1 (6 bases). This CDR3 is built from 13 residues. CDR1 is LNHNV and CDR2 is YYDKDF in the germline V gene (reference sequence). The DNA of the CDR3 is TGTGCCACCGGCAGGGGTTACACCGGGGAGCTGTTTTTT. This gives the protein CATGRGYTGELFF. The entire variable domain, with the rest obtained from reference TRBV15 and TRBJ2-2, is as follows: DAMVIQNPRYQVTQFGKPVTLSCSQTLNHNVMYWYQQKSSQAPKLLFHYYDKDFNNEADTPDNFQSRRPNTSFCFLDIRSPGLGDTAMYLCATGRGYTGELFFGEGSRLTVL.

This chain connects TRBV7-2 to TRBJ2-3, with 11 nucleotides matching TRBD2. V was clipped by 5 bases and J by 2 bases; unmatched bases: 6. The length of the CDR3 is 16 residues. Germline V lookup: CDR1 SGHTA, CDR2 FQGNSA. The CDR3 DNA reads TGTGCCAGCAGCCTCATACTAGCGGGGGACACAGATACGCAGTATTTT. This translates into CASSLILAGDTDTQYF.

The gene calls are TRBV6-2 or TRBV6-3 and TRBJ1-2, with D possibly TRBD1 on 5 matching bases. Germline lookup yields CDR1 MNHEY and CDR2 SVGEGT. The CDR3 extends over 18 amino acids. V lost 2 bases and J 6 bases, leaving 25 bases between the germline ends. In nucleotides, the CDR3 is TGTGCCAGCAGTTACGGGGACCCCACAGCGACACCCCCTGATGGCTACACCTTC. Protein: CASSYGDPTATPPDGYTF.

The V call is TRBV7-3, the J call TRBJ2-3; TRBD2 matches 10 bases. Germline CDR1 SGHTA, CDR2 FQGTGA. There are 17 residues in the CDR3. V lost 1 base to trimming and J lost 2 bases; unmatched junction nucleotides: 6. CDR3 sequence: CASSLIPLAGATDTQYF. In DNA form, the CDR3 reads TGTGCCAGCAGCTTAATACCCCTAGCGGGGGCCACAGATACGCAGTATTTT.

The J gene is TRBJ2-2, the V gene TRBV4-1; 10 bases are shared with TRBD2. Germline values: CDR1 MGHRA, CDR2 YSYEKL. The CDR3 loop spans 16 amino acids. J gave up 2 bases and V 4 bases, and 4 bases lay outside the gene matches. CDR3 loop: CASSRASGGNTGELFF. The CDR3 DNA follows: TGCGCCAGCAGCCGGGCTAGCGGGGGAAACACCGGGGAGCTGTTTTTT.

The chain couples TRBV6-4 to TRBJ1-2; tentatively, D is TRBD1 (6 bases). CDR3 length: 16 residues. Germline V CDR1 and CDR2: MRHNA, SNTAGT. V was pared by 0 bases and J by 7 bases, with 18 bases between. The CDR3 reads CASSDSPGRGLGGYTF. CDR3 coding DNA: TGTGCCAGCAGTGACTCTCCCGGCAGGGGCTTGGGTGGCTACACCTTC.

The chain joins TRBV5-1 to TRBJ1-2, with no clear D. Germline values: CDR1 SGHRS, CDR2 YFSETQ. V was shortened by 0 bases and J by 1 base, with 13 bases between the two germline ends. This CDR3 is built from 16 residues. The CDR3: CASSLVSSTYNYGYTF. The DNA of the CDR3 is TGCGCCAGCAGCTTGGTTTCTTCTACCTATAACTATGGCTACACCTTC. Drawing the rest from reference TRBV5-1 and TRBJ1-2, the complete variable domain is KAGVTQTPRYLIKTRGQQVTLSCSPISGHRSVSWYQQTPGQGLQFLFEYFSETQRNKGNFPGRFSGRQFSNSRSEMNVSTLELGDSALYLCASSLVSSTYNYGYTFGSGTRLTVV.

The CDR3 loop is CASSLKGSGANVLTF. The CDR3 DNA follows: TGTGCCAGCAGCCTAAAAGGTTCTGGGGCCAACGTCCTGACTTTC. The chain couples TRBV9 to TRBJ2-6, with D unresolved. This CDR3 spans 15 amino acids. Germline V lookup: CDR1 SGDLS, CDR2 YYNGEE. Trimming cost V 4 bases and J 1 base, with 9 bases left between them.

The chain has TRBV19 and TRBJ2-7; the D is unclear. This CDR3 is built from 13 residues. Germline CDR1 is LNHDA and CDR2 is SQIVND (reference sequence). The V end lost 3 bases, the J end lost 2 bases, and 8 bases lay between the germline ends. CDR3 in amino acids: CASSMGTTYEQYF. In nucleotides, the CDR3 is TGTGCCAGTAGTATGGGTACTACCTACGAGCAGTACTTC. Full variable domain (outside the CDR3, taken from reference TRBV19 and TRBJ2-7): DGGITQSPKYLFRKEGQNVTLSCEQNLNHDAMYWYRQDPGQGLRLIYYSQIVNDFQKGDIAEGYSVSREKKESFPLTVTSAQKNPTAFYLCASSMGTTYEQYFGPGTRLTVT.

The genes are TRBV4-1 and TRBJ1-1; no firm D call. CDR3 length equals 14 residues. The ends were cut back, 6 bases at V and 6 bases at J, with 17 bases in the middle. The V gene's germline CDR1 is MGHRA and CDR2 YSYEKL. This CDR3 reads CASRSLREGPEAFF. CDR3 bases: TGCGCCAGCAGATCCCTTCGGGAAGGCCCTGAAGCTTTCTTT.

This clone was counted a single time. The chain employs TRBV5-1 and TRBJ2-7, with 16 bases that match TRBD2. J was trimmed by 7 bases and V by 1 base; bases with no gene match: 2. The CDR3 extends over 15 amino acids. Germline-derived CDR1 and CDR2 are SGHRS and YFSETQ. CDR3 nucleotides: TGCGCCAGCAGCTTGTCGGGACTAGCGGGAGGGGAGCAGTACTTC. Amino acids: CASSLSGLAGGEQYF.

CDR3 region: CASSYQRGVTGELFF. The CDR3 DNA follows: TGTGCCAGCAGTTACCAGCGGGGGGTCACCGGGGAGCTGTTTTTT. The chain combines TRBV6-5 with TRBJ2-2, with TRBD2 matching over 9 bases. CDR1 is MNHEY and CDR2 is SVGAGI in the germline V gene. V was pared by 2 bases and J by 4 bases, with 2 bases of the junction left unmatched. The CDR3 covers 15 residues.

The V call is TRBV7-8, the J call TRBJ1-1, with D perhaps TRBD1 (6 bases). With 1 base removed from V and 6 bases from J, the gap between germline ends came to 15 bases. This CDR3 has 15 amino acids. The germline V gene encodes CDR1 SGHVS and CDR2 FQNEAQ. Here the CDR3 DNA reads TGTGCCAGCAGCTTAGGACAGGCTGGGGGGGCTGAAGCTTTCTTT. Its translation: CASSLGQAGGAEAFF.

The V gene is TRBV7-6, the J gene TRBJ1-1; a weak D match, TRBD1 (5 bases). Trimming cost V 0 bases and J 2 bases, with 7 bases left between them. This CDR3 has 14 amino acids. The germline V gene has CDR1 SGHVS and CDR2 FNYEAQ. The CDR3 here is CASSLAGGNTEAFF. CDR3 DNA sequence: TGTGCCAGCAGCTTAGCGGGGGGAAACACTGAAGCTTTCTTT. Full variable domain (outside the CDR3, taken from reference TRBV7-6 and TRBJ1-1): GAGVSQSPRYKVTKRGQDVALRCDPISGHVSLYWYRQALGQGPEFLTYFNYEAQQDKSGLPNDRFSAERPEGSISTLTIQRTEQRDSAMYRCASSLAGGNTEAFFGQGTRLTVV.

The V gene is TRBV2, the J gene TRBJ1-5; D not certain. The CDR3 is made up of 14 amino acids. The V gene's germline CDR1 is SNHLY and CDR2 FYNNEI. The ends were cut back, 6 bases at V and 5 bases at J, with 14 bases in the middle. The CDR3 spells CASSKLLDYQPQHF. The CDR3, as DNA: TGTGCCAGCAGCAAACTCCTAGACTATCAGCCCCAGCATTTT.

The chain uses TRBV10-3 and TRBJ1-3; 8 bases align to TRBD1. CDR1 and CDR2 (germline): ENHRY, SYGVKD. The trim removed 10 bases at V and 2 bases at J, leaving 7 bases unmatched. The CDR3 runs 14 residues. The CDR3 protein is CATRQGNTGNTIYF. DNA of the CDR3: TGTGCCACAAGACAGGGGAATACTGGAAACACCATATATTTT.

The chain couples TRBV19 to TRBJ2-7; 8 positions match TRBD1. With V trimmed by 5 bases and J by 5 bases, 8 bases remained unmatched. The CDR3 extends over 14 amino acids. CDR1 is LNHDA and CDR2 is SQIVND in the germline V gene (reference sequence). The CDR3 is CASSADRVGDEQYF. For the CDR3, the DNA is TGTGCCAGTAGTGCGGACAGGGTAGGAGACGAGCAGTACTTC.

The chain recombines TRBV21-1 with TRBJ2-2; the table's D gene call, TRBD1, was not cross checked with the DNA. TRBV21-1 constitutes a pseudogene. The CDR3 is 18 amino acids. CDR3 DNA sequence: TGTGCCAGCAGCCTGACCCTTGAAATGACACATAACACCGGGGAGCTGTTTTTT. Protein sequence: CASSLTLEMTHNTGELFF.

This chain joins TRBV5-6 and TRBJ1-4; no clear D. Per the germline V gene, CDR1 is SGHDT and CDR2 is YYEEEE. V was cut by 4 bases and J by 8 bases, with 15 bases left in between. CDR3 length equals 14 residues. The CDR3 region is CASSPLSGTEKLFF. The CDR3 DNA sequence: TGTGCCAGCAGCCCCCTTTCCGGTACGGAAAAACTGTTTTTT.

This clone was observed a handful of times. This chain links TRBV11-2 with TRBJ2-5; TRBD2 matches at 12 bases. Germline loops: CDR1 SGHAT, CDR2 FQNNGV. Trimming at V came to 5 bases and at J to 1 base, leaving 14 bases not matched to a gene. The CDR3 is made up of 19 amino acids. CDR3 in DNA: TGTGCCAGCAGCACAGGAGGACTAGCGGGACTTGGGGCCCAAGAGACCCAGTACTTC. Translating it yields CASSTGGLAGLGAQETQYF.

The chain joins TRBV5-4 to TRBJ2-5; D ambiguous. Germline CDR1 is SGHNT and CDR2 is YYREEE (reference sequence). V was pared by 2 bases and J by 5 bases, with 1 base between. The CDR3 runs 10 residues. The CDR3 DNA follows: TGTGCCAGCAGCTTCGAGACCCAGTACTTC. As protein: CASSFETQYF.

The V and J genes are TRBV27 and TRBJ1-1; D gene uncertain. This CDR3 spans 13 amino acids. The V gene's germline CDR1 is MNHEY and CDR2 SMNVEV (reference sequence). V shed 6 bases and J shed 4 bases, with 12 bases lying between them. The CDR3 DNA follows: TGTGCCAGCAGCCCCCTCCGGGGCACTGAAGCTTTCTTT. This encodes CASSPLRGTEAFF.

The CDR3 spells CAWMGQPNEKLFF. The CDR3 DNA is TGTGCCTGGATGGGGCAGCCCAATGAAAAACTGTTTTTT. V is TRBV30 and J is TRBJ1-4; D may be TRBD1 (5 bases). The CDR3 covers 13 residues. CDR1 and CDR2 from the germline V gene are GTSNPN and SVGIG (reference sequence). V was pared by 4 bases and J by 5 bases, with 11 bases between.

The rearrangement uses TRBV18 and TRBJ2-1; D may be TRBD1 (5 bases). CDR1 and CDR2 from the germline V gene are KGHSH and LQKENI. This CDR3 has 17 residues. V lost 0 bases to trimming and J lost 7 bases, with 19 bases between them. CDR3 sequence (DNA): TGTGCCAGCTCACCACCCCAGGGAAGACAAGGTCGGAATGAGCAGTTCTTC. It specifies CASSPPQGRQGRNEQFF.

This chain joins TRBV7-3 and TRBJ2-5; 9 bases agree with TRBD1. V lost 5 bases to trimming and J lost 3 bases; unmatched junction nucleotides: 7. The germline V gene encodes CDR1 SGHTA and CDR2 FQGTGA. CDR3 size: 15 residues. CDR3 in amino acids: CASSALGTGKETQYF. Written as DNA, the CDR3 is TGTGCCAGCAGCGCCCTTGGGACAGGGAAAGAGACCCAGTACTTC.

The CDR3 DNA reads TGTGCCAGCAGCCAAGGGGGGGCCCTAGCCAAAAACATTCAGTACTTC. Amino acids: CASSQGGALAKNIQYF. The chain recombines TRBV3-1 (or the pseudogene TRBV3-2) with TRBJ2-4, with D possibly being TRBD1 or TRBD2 (6 bases each). Between the trimmed V and J ends, which lost 1 base and 0 bases, there was a span of 10 bases. This CDR3 is built from 16 residues. Germline V CDR1 and CDR2: LGHDT, YNNKEL (reference sequence).

V and J are TRBV7-9 and TRBJ2-2; 11 bases line up with TRBD1. With 5 bases clipped from V and 6 bases from J, the junction kept 8 bases outside the gene matches. CDR3 length equals 16 residues. Germline V gives CDR1 SEHNR, CDR2 FQNEAQ (reference sequence). In DNA form, the CDR3 reads TGTGCCAGCAGCACCCGGACAGGGGGCGCGTCCGGGGAGCTGTTTTTT. Translation: CASSTRTGGASGELFF.

The CDR3 DNA reads TGCGCCAGTGAACCCGGACCGCCGAGTAATGGCTACACCTTC. This codes for CASEPGPPSNGYTF. V and J are TRBV5-1 and TRBJ1-2; D uncertain. Trimming cost V 8 bases and J 6 bases, with 20 bases left between them. The CDR3 is 14 residues long. The germline CDR1 and CDR2 sequences are SGHRS and YFSETQ.